This is a list of T cell receptor beta chains from one sample in a study of T cell changes during pregnancy in multiple sclerosis. Assay: immunoSEQ multiplex PCR; the TCRdb copy retains only in-frame clones and omits some. The sample records 100,000 to 140,000 clones, under 95% being singletons. The source material was peripheral blood, sampled in the third trimester of pregnancy. The receptors originated from a female donor in good health, enrolled as a control in a pregnancy study. Both conserved end residues are part of each CDR3. Each record gives: V gene, CDR3 length, J gene, clone size, CDR3 protein. The size entry is marked missing in some rows and otherwise reads once, few, many or a size class.

TRBV5-5	17	TRBJ1-2	.	CASSRGYGRGPIYGYTF
TRBV6-5	14	TRBJ1-4	once	CASSSGTGFEKLFF
TRBV5-5	14	TRBJ2-7	few	CASSGGQGSYEQYF
TRBV5-4	14	TRBJ1-1	few	CASSIVGQNTEAFF
TRBV5-4	14	TRBJ1-2	.	CASSLGGLDYGYTF
TRBV4-2	15	TRBJ2-2	.	CASSRGWEGAGELFF
TRBV10-2	13	TRBJ1-2	.	CASSETKQVGYTF
TRBV13	16	TRBJ2-2	.	CASSPPGLSAVGELFF
TRBV19	22	TRBJ1-2	.	CASSINANWGRSRFGAYYGYTF
TRBV6-6	16	TRBJ1-1	.	CASSYQRTGRNTEAFF
TRBV30	14	TRBJ1-2	.	CAWSVKSRSRGYTF
TRBV4-3	16	TRBJ2-3	.	CASSQEFSGITDTQYF
TRBV19	17	TRBJ1-2	.	CASSIGVNRVANYGYTF
TRBV6-1	13	TRBJ1-5	once	CASKGGGNQPQHF
TRBV4-2	15	TRBJ1-5	.	CASSQVPGGNQPQHF
TRBV25-1	14	TRBJ1-2	.	CASTEGQGAVGYTF
TRBV7-3	14	TRBJ2-1	.	CASSLDRDHNEQFF
TRBV30	15	TRBJ2-1	.	CAWSRGRGRYNEQFF
TRBV7-2	18	TRBJ2-7	.	CASSLVSISGAGSYEQYF
TRBV9	13	TRBJ2-1	once	CASSVAANNEQFF
TRBV9	16	TRBJ1-1	.	CASSVGTGVANTEAFF
TRBV7-2	15	TRBJ2-3	.	CASSTGTGGPDTQYF
TRBV19	14	TRBJ1-5	.	CASSNQGFDQPQHF
TRBV19	14	TRBJ1-2	.	CASRVPGTNYGYTF
TRBV5-8	13	TRBJ2-7	.	CASLSRSSYEQYF
TRBV27	15	TRBJ1-1	once	CASFRTGGADREAFF
TRBV7-9	18	TRBJ1-6	.	CASSLALTKNSYNSPLHF
TRBV30	15	TRBJ2-7	.	CAWRSGSSGAYEQYF
TRBV7-2	15	TRBJ1-5	.	CASSLVSQSNQPQHF
TRBV9	15	TRBJ2-5	.	CASSVVGGGLETQYF
TRBV19	13	TRBJ1-1	.	CASEGQGNTEAFF
TRBV6-5	12	TRBJ1-2	.	CASSSGQRGYTF
TRBV6-5	15	TRBJ2-7	.	CASSPRDTGSSGQYF
TRBV10-3	14	TRBJ2-7	.	CAISEGQVLYEQYF
TRBV7-9	13	TRBJ1-1	.	CASSADTREQLVF
TRBV7-2	16	TRBJ2-3	.	CASSLATGGLTDTQYF
TRBV7-2	14	TRBJ1-2	.	CASSPASVNYGYTF
TRBV5-4	14	TRBJ2-5	.	CASSLEAGRETQYF
TRBV7-8	15	TRBJ1-3	.	CASSSSGRAGNTIYF
TRBV6-5	15	TRBJ1-1	.	CASSFSTGVATEAFF
TRBV2	17	TRBJ2-2	.	CASSEWRGQINTGELFF
TRBV9	15	TRBJ1-2	.	CASSVIGREGYGYTF
TRBV2	16	TRBJ1-2	few	CASSQMGRQANDGYTF
TRBV5-4	17	TRBJ1-2	.	CASSLGQGGEFSYGYTF
TRBV4-1	17	TRBJ1-6	.	CASSVPREGYYNSPLHF